This passage covers 9 T cell receptor beta chains from one sample sequenced in a study of CD8+CD57+ T cells in acquired aplastic anemia (dated by TCRdb to 2017 to 2018). The patients picked for sequencing were ones in whom flow cytometry had shown an expansion of CD8+CD57+ cells. Sequencing was carried out with an Illumina HiSeq 2000. Genomic DNA was used as template for profiling of TCR beta VDJ combinations and CDR3 sequences. TCRdb reworked the public reads: Q25 trimming with fastp, MiXCR clone assembly, productive beta chains retained. Rows merge per CDR3 protein into single entries with the most common DNA and genes. This sample holds roughly 150,000 distinct CDR3 sequences; around half were observed only once. Together, the top ten hold less than 3% of the sample. Material: sorted CD4+, CD8+, or CD8+CD57+ T cells (not recorded which) from PBMCs. These TCRs come from a human donor with aplastic anemia.

Concerning this clonotype: One base away lies a much larger clone, so this may be a sequencing read error. The chain links TRBV3-1 to TRBJ1-1; D not certain. Germline V gives CDR1 LGHDT, CDR2 YNNKEL (reference sequence). Trimming took off 4 bases at V and 8 bases at J, with 11 bases between the two ends. This CDR3 comprises 12 residues. In DNA, the CDR3 is TGTGCCAGCAGCCGGGGAGGAGGGGAAGCTTTCTTT. It codes for CASSRGGGEAFF.

V usage is TRBV2 and J usage is TRBJ2-7; 8 bases fit TRBD1. The CDR3 consists of 14 residues. CDR1 is SNHLY, CDR2 FYNNEI, per germline. Unmatched junction bases numbered 8, after V lost 4 bases and J lost 6 bases. CDR3 sequence (DNA): TGTGCCAGCAGTGGTGGACAGGGTTGGGTCGAGCAGTACTTC. Translated, it gives CASSGGQGWVEQYF.

This rearrangement joins TRBV7-6 to TRBJ2-7; weak D call: TRBD2 (5 bases). The CDR3 length is 12 residues. The V end lost 3 bases, the J end lost 6 bases, and 9 bases lay between the germline ends. Germline loops: CDR1 SGHVS, CDR2 FNYEAQ. The CDR3 spells CASSFLGSEQYF. The CDR3, as DNA: TGTGCCAGCAGCTTTTTAGGGAGCGAGCAGTACTTC.

The J gene is TRBJ2-2, the V gene TRBV7-3; D is unclear. Germline-derived CDR1 and CDR2 are SGHTA and FQGTGA. The CDR3 covers 14 residues. Trimming shortened V by 0 bases and J by 7 bases, and 9 bases separated the two germline ends. CDR3 in DNA: TGTGCCAGCAGCTTAACTCTAGGAAACGGGGAGCTGTTTTTT. As protein: CASSLTLGNGELFF.

J is TRBJ2-2 and V is TRBV30; 8 bases map to TRBD1. CDR1 is GTSNPN and CDR2 is SVGIG in the germline V gene (reference sequence). This CDR3 spans 13 amino acids. The ends lost 4 bases at V and 6 bases at J; junction bases unmatched: 4. The CDR3 sequence: CAWTDRGAGELFF. The CDR3 bases are TGTGCCTGGACCGACAGGGGCGCCGGGGAGCTGTTTTTT.

The chain employs TRBV20-1 and TRBJ2-6; no clear D. CDR1 DFQATT and CDR2 SNEGSKA come from the germline V gene (reference sequence). V dropped 0 bases and J dropped 4 bases, with 1 base sitting between them. The CDR3 length is 12 residues. The CDR3 sequence is CSAREGANVLTF. The CDR3 DNA reads as TGCAGTGCTAGAGAGGGGGCCAACGTCCTGACTTTC.

This clonotype was counted a few times. This chain uses TRBV27 with TRBJ1-2, with D perhaps TRBD1 (6 bases). The CDR3 loop spans 14 amino acids. Germline V gives CDR1 MNHEY, CDR2 SMNVEV (reference sequence). The germline V and J ends were trimmed by 5 bases and 4 bases, with 14 bases remaining between them. The CDR3 spells CASSLRGGGYGYTF. The CDR3 region has the DNA TGTGCCAGCAGTCTCAGGGGAGGGGGCTATGGCTACACCTTC.

V and J are TRBV5-4 and TRBJ2-5; TRBD1 is a possible D gene (5 bases). From germline, CDR1 is SGHNT and CDR2 YYREEE (reference sequence). V shed 4 bases and J shed 4 bases, with 17 bases lying between them. The CDR3 covers 15 residues. The CDR3 DNA is TGTGCCAGCAGCCAAGATCGAACAGGTGGAGAGACCCAGTACTTC. Its translation: CASSQDRTGGETQYF.

This clonotype was recorded once. The gene calls are TRBV7-9 and TRBJ2-2; 7 bases align to TRBD1. V shed 5 bases, J shed 2 bases, and the junction held 5 bases outside the gene matches. The CDR3 has 15 residues. Germline V gene data show CDR1 as SEHNR and CDR2 as FQNEAQ (reference sequence). The CDR3 sequence is CASSEGDSNTGELFF. CDR3 DNA sequence: TGTGCCAGCAGCGAGGGGGACAGTAACACCGGGGAGCTGTTTTTT.